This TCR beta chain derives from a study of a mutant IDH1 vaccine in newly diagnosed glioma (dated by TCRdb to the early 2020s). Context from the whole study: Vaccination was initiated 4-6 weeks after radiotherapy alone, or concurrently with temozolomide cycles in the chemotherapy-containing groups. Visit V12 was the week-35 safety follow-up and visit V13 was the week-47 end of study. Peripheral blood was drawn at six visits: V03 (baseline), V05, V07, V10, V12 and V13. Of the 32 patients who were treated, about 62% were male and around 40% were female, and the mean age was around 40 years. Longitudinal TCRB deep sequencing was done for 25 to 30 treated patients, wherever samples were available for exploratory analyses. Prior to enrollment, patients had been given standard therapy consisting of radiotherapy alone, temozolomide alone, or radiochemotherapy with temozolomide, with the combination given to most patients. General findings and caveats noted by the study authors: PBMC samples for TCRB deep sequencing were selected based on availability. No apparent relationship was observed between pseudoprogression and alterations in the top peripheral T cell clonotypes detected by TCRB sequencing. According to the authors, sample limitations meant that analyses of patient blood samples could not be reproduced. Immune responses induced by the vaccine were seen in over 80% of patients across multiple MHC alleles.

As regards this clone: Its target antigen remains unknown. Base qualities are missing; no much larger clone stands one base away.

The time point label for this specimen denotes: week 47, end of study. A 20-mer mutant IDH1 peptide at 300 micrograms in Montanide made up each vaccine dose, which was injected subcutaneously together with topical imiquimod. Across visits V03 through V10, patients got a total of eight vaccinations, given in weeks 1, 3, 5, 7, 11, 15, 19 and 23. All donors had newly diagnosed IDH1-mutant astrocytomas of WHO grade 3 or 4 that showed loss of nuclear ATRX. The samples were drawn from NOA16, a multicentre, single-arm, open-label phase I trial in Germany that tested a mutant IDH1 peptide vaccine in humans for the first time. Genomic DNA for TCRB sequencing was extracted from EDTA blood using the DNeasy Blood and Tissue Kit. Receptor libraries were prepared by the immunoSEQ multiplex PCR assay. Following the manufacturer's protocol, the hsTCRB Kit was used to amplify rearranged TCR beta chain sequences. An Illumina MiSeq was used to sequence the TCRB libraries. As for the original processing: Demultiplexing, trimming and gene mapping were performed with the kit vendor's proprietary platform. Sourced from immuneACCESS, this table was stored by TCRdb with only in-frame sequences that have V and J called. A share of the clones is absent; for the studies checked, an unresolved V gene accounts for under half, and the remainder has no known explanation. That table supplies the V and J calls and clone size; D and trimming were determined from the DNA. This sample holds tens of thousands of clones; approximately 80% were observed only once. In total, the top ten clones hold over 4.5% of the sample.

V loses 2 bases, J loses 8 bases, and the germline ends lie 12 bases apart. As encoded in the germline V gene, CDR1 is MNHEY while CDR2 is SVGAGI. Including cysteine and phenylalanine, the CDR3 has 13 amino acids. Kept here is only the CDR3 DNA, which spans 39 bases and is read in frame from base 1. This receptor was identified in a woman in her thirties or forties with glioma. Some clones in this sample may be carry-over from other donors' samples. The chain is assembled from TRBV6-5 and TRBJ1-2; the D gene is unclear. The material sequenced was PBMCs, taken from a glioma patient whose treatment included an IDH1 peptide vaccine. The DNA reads TGTGCCAGCAGTTACCGGACCGAGAGGGGCTACACCTTC. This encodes CASSYRTERGYTF.